The 28 T cell receptor beta chains below come from one sample, sequenced in a study of T cells in Graves' hyperthyroidism and ophthalmopathy. TCR beta CDR3 regions were amplified from RNA. An initial round of RT-PCR targeting the TCR CDR3 relied on the HTBI primer set. TCRdb ran MiXCR on the multiplex PCR reads and lists one entry per CDR3 protein. This table has a few hundred thousand distinct CDR3 sequences, about 45% appearing once. The specimen was peripheral blood or thyroid tissue (not recorded which). All receptors derive from a woman under 30 with Graves' hyperthyroidism.

This clonotype appeared many times. The V gene is TRBV15, the J gene TRBJ1-6; D not certain. The V gene's germline CDR1 is LNHNV and CDR2 YYDKDF (reference sequence). This CDR3 spans 15 amino acids. The V gene lost 3 bases and the J gene lost 7 bases, with 13 bases spanning the gap. As DNA, the CDR3 is TGTGCCACCAGCAGCCCGCCAATTGGGAATTCACCCCTCCACTTT. It codes for CATSSPPIGNSPLHF.

As for this clonotype: Without the conserved terminal phenylalanine or tryptophan, this CDR3 likely stems from a read error. The rearrangement links TRBV7-3 to TRBJ1-1, with D unclear. Germline loops: CDR1 SGHTA, CDR2 FQGTGA. Trimming removed 4 bases at V and 1 base at J, with 7 bases between. The length of the CDR3 is 13 residues. CDR3 in amino acids: CASSYSGNTEAFL. The CDR3 region has the DNA TGTGCCAGCAGCTACTCGGGGAACACTGAAGCTTTCCTT.

This clonotype was detected many times. The J gene is TRBJ1-1, the V gene TRBV7-3; TRBD1 might be the D (5 bases). Germline V gene data show CDR1 as SGHTA and CDR2 as FQGTGA. V lost 0 bases to trimming and J lost 3 bases, with 11 bases between them. This CDR3 is 15 amino acids long. CDR3 DNA: TGTGCCAGCAGCTTAACGGCAGGGAGGGACACTGAAGCTTTCTTT. This sequence encodes CASSLTAGRDTEAFF.

Comments on this clonotype: An end of the junction differs from the germline gene, which may be a read error. The chain couples TRBV7-2 to TRBJ1-2; D perhaps matches TRBD1 (6 bases). Per the germline V gene, CDR1 is SGHTA and CDR2 is FQGNSA. The CDR3 consists of 16 residues. The CDR3 nucleotides read TGTGCCAGCAGCCCCAGGGGACTAGCGGGACCCTATGGTTACACCTTC. This encodes CASSPRGLAGPYGYTF.

In this sample, this clonotype turned up many times. The chain recombines TRBV29-1 with TRBJ1-2; D is ambiguous. Trimming removed 2 bases at V and 2 bases at J, with 6 bases between. Germline V gene data show CDR1 as SQVTM and CDR2 as ANQGSEA. CDR3 length equals 12 residues. CDR3 sequence (DNA): TGCAGCGTTGAAAAGGGAAACTATGGCTACACCTTC. This translates into CSVEKGNYGYTF.

Of note for this clonotype: Since the CDR3 does not end with the conserved phenylalanine or tryptophan, this likely comes from a read error. The DNA is left out, because the CDR3 cannot be placed on it with certainty; the CDR3 is given as TCRdb lists it. The genes are TRBV10-2 and TRBJ1-3; the D call of TRBD1 is as the table states it, not checked on the DNA. The CDR3 spans 11 residues, counting both ends. The V gene's germline CDR1 is WSHSY and CDR2 SAAADI. This chain's CDR3 is CASSPGTGDPT.

This clonotype turned up a few times. CDR3 sequence (DNA): TGTGCCAGCAGTTTAGATGGTCGGCATCAAGAGACCCAGTACTTC. Amino acids: CASSLDGRHQETQYF. The chain combines TRBV2 with TRBJ2-5, with unresolved D. The CDR3 is 15 amino acids. V shed 5 bases and J shed 2 bases, with 15 bases lying between them. Germline-derived CDR1 and CDR2 are SNHLY and FYNNEI.

V is TRBV29-1 and J is TRBJ1-2; a weak D match, TRBD1 (5 bases). Germline loops: CDR1 SQVTM, CDR2 ANQGSEA. The CDR3 loop spans 14 amino acids. V lost 6 bases to trimming and J lost 4 bases, with 18 bases between them. CDR3 sequence reads: CSVGTLDRLYGYTF. CDR3 DNA: TGCAGCGTCGGGACCCTGGATCGGCTCTATGGCTACACCTTC.

This clonotype has at least ten counts. The chain joins TRBV10-2 to TRBJ1-6; unclear D gene. V dropped 4 bases and J dropped 7 bases, with 14 bases sitting between them. Germline CDR1 and CDR2: WSHSY and SAAADI. This CDR3 contains 15 residues. The CDR3 sequence is CASSALRMLNSPLHF. The CDR3 nucleotides read TGCGCCAGCAGTGCGCTTCGGATGCTCAATTCACCCCTCCACTTT.

This clonotype was found a few times. The V call is TRBV2, the J call TRBJ1-3; D is unresolved. V was trimmed by 2 bases and J by 0 bases, leaving 11 bases between them. Germline lookup yields CDR1 SNHLY and CDR2 FYNNEI. The CDR3 totals 16 residues. The CDR3 protein is CASSEPSGISGNTIYF. The CDR3 DNA reads as TGTGCCAGCAGTGAACCCTCGGGGATCTCTGGAAACACCATATATTTT.

This clonotype was seen more than once but under ten times. This could be a read error, since a much larger clone is one nucleotide away. V gene TRBV7-9 combines with J gene TRBJ2-5; D ambiguous. The CDR3 runs to 11 residues. V was trimmed by 8 bases and J by 5 bases, leaving 9 bases between them. The germline CDR1 and CDR2 sequences are SEHNR and FQNEAQ (reference sequence). The CDR3 nucleotides read TGTGCCAGCGACATAAGGGAGACCCAGTACTTC. This gives the protein CASDIRETQYF.

The genes are TRBV2 and TRBJ2-7, with D possibly being TRBD1 (6 bases). Looked up from germline, CDR1 is SNHLY and CDR2 is FYNNEI. The CDR3 spans 14 residues. Trimming stripped 6 bases from V and 1 base from J, with 13 bases between. The CDR3 spells CASRRPGQSYEQYF. The CDR3 DNA follows: TGTGCCAGCAGACGACCCGGACAGTCCTACGAGCAGTACTTC.

A note on this clonotype: The junction differs from germline at one of its ends, possibly a read error. The V and J genes are TRBV5-5 and TRBJ1-1; tentative D call: TRBD1 (6 bases). This CDR3 has 15 amino acids. CDR1 and CDR2 (germline): SGHKS, YYEKEE (reference sequence). The CDR3 loop reads CACSRRGSGDTEAFF. The DNA of the CDR3 is TGTGCCTGCAGCCGCAGGGGATCGGGTGACACTGAAGCTTTCTTC.

This clonotype was observed a handful of times. The chain joins TRBV7-9 to TRBJ1-2; D not resolved. CDR1 is SEHNR, CDR2 FQNEAQ, per germline (reference sequence). This CDR3 is 14 amino acids long. V shed 1 base and J shed 4 bases, with 10 bases lying between them. Written as DNA, the CDR3 is TGTGCCAGCAGCTTAGTTGGAAGGGTCTATGGCTACACCTTC. It yields the protein CASSLVGRVYGYTF. The complete variable domain, with remaining parts taken from reference TRBV7-9 and TRBJ1-2, reads DTGVSQNPRHKITKRGQNVTFRCDPISEHNRLYWYRQTLGQGPEFLTYFQNEAQLEKSRLLSDRFSAERPKGSFSTLEIQRTEQGDSAMYLCASSLVGRVYGYTFGSGTRLTVV.

V is TRBV20-1 and J is TRBJ2-5; D might be TRBD1 (6 bases). The CDR3 is 13 residues long. Germline V gene lookup returns CDR1 DFQATT and CDR2 SNEGSKA (reference sequence). The V end lost 7 bases, the J end lost 1 base, and 13 bases lay between the germline ends. In DNA, the CDR3 is TGCAGTGTTTTCTCCAGGGGCCAAGAGACCCAGTACTTC. It specifies CSVFSRGQETQYF.

This clonotype was seen many times. This chain links TRBV10-2 with TRBJ2-5, with 7 positions matching TRBD2. Germline assignment: CDR1 WSHSY and CDR2 SAAADI. V gave up 0 bases and J gave up 5 bases; unmatched junction bases: 6. This CDR3 spans 15 amino acids. The CDR3 DNA sequence: TGCGCCAGCAGTGAGTCCGGGGGGAGCGGGGAGACCCAGTACTTC. Translation gives CASSESGGSGETQYF.

The chain has TRBV5-1 and TRBJ1-2; TRBD1 is a possible D gene (5 bases). Trimming cost V 1 base and J 4 bases, with 14 bases left between them. The CDR3 extends over 15 amino acids. Germline V gene sequence: CDR1 SGHRS, CDR2 YFSETQ. DNA for the CDR3: TGCGCCAGCAGCTTGTTGCAGGGTGCTTCCTATGGCTACACCTTC. Protein sequence: CASSLLQGASYGYTF.

The V call is TRBV7-3, the J call TRBJ1-1, with 7 bases lining up with TRBD1. CDR3 size: 12 residues. With V trimmed by 5 bases and J by 12 bases, 9 bases remained unmatched. Germline V CDR1 and CDR2: SGHTA, FQGTGA. DNA of the CDR3: TGTGCCAGCAGCACTCCAGGGGGGATAACTTTCTTT. Its translation: CASSTPGGITFF. The variable domain in full, with the rest retrieved from reference TRBV7-3 and TRBJ1-1, is GAGVSQTPSNKVTEKGKYVELRCDPISGHTALYWYRQSLGQGPEFLIYFQGTGAADDSGLPNDRFFAVRPEGSVSTLKIQRTERGDSAVYLCASSTPGGITFFGQGTRLTVV.

This chain links TRBV10-2 with TRBJ1-6; perhaps TRBD1 as D (6 bases). Germline V gene sequence: CDR1 WSHSY, CDR2 SAAADI. Trimming left V 5 bases short and J 7 bases short, with 18 bases between. This CDR3 is built from 16 residues. CDR3: CASSSTQQGLNSPLHF. In DNA, the CDR3 is TGCGCCAGCAGTTCTACCCAACAGGGCCTAAATTCACCCCTCCACTTT.

The chain joins TRBV7-9 to TRBJ1-4; D remains unclear. V lost 6 bases and J 5 bases, leaving 19 bases between the germline ends. Germline V lookup: CDR1 SEHNR, CDR2 FQNEAQ (reference sequence). The length of the CDR3 is 16 residues. The CDR3 spells CASSYFGRTWNEKLFF. In DNA, the CDR3 is TGTGCCAGCAGTTACTTCGGGCGGACCTGGAATGAAAAACTGTTTTTT.

Regarding this clonotype: A junction boundary mismatches the germline segment, possibly from a read error. The V and J genes are TRBV10-3 and TRBJ2-7; 8 bases match TRBD1. The CDR3 runs 15 residues. Germline CDR1 is ENHRY and CDR2 is SYGVKD. In DNA form, the CDR3 reads TGTGCCAGCAGTTACTCGAGGACAGGGTCCTACGAGCAGTACTTC. It is translated as CASSYSRTGSYEQYF.

This chain connects TRBV27 to TRBJ1-5; no reliable D call. The CDR3 has 13 residues. Germline CDR1 reads MNHEY; CDR2 reads SMNVEV (reference sequence). Trimming removed 1 base from V and 6 bases from J, with 7 bases in between. The CDR3 coding sequence is TGTGCCAGCAGTTTATTCCGGACTCAGCCCCAGCATTTT. Its translation is CASSLFRTQPQHF.

V gene TRBV29-1 combines with J gene TRBJ2-2; unclear D gene. Trimming removed 6 bases from V and 3 bases from J, with 8 bases in between. Germline V gene lookup returns CDR1 SQVTM and CDR2 ANQGSEA. The length of the CDR3 is 12 residues. In DNA, the CDR3 is TGCAGCGTCGCCGCGGACACCGGGGAGCTGTTTTTT. It yields the protein CSVAADTGELFF.

This clonotype was found a few times. The chain couples TRBV20-1 to TRBJ1-2; no clear D. The CDR3 contains 13 residues. V lost 3 bases and J 0 bases, leaving 8 bases between the germline ends. Germline V gene sequence: CDR1 DFQATT, CDR2 SNEGSKA (reference sequence). The CDR3: CSARRTANYGYTF. CDR3 DNA: TGCAGTGCTAGGAGAACAGCTAACTATGGCTACACCTTC.

In its sample, this clonotype was seen a few times. This chain connects TRBV7-2 to TRBJ2-7; TRBD1 aligns across 8 bases. The trim removed 5 bases at V and 2 bases at J, leaving 8 bases unmatched. Germline V lookup: CDR1 SGHTA, CDR2 FQGNSA. The CDR3 sequence is 15 residues long. CDR3 in DNA: TGTGCCAGCAGCCAAGGACAGGGACCAACCTACGAGCAGTACTTC. Amino acids: CASSQGQGPTYEQYF.

There are a few counts of this clonotype. This chain joins TRBV24-1 and TRBJ1-5, with D unresolved. From germline, CDR1 is KGHDR and CDR2 SFDVKD. This CDR3 spans 16 amino acids. V was pared by 4 bases and J by 2 bases, with 14 bases between. The CDR3 is CATSDRSTPGNQPQHF. CDR3 bases: TGTGCCACCAGTGACCGGAGTACCCCCGGCAATCAGCCCCAGCATTTT.

The gene calls are TRBV9 and TRBJ1-2, with 10 bases that match TRBD1. Trimming cost V 5 bases and J 4 bases; bases outside gene matches: 8. Germline CDR1 reads SGDLS; CDR2 reads YYNGEE. CDR3 size: 15 residues. In DNA, the CDR3 is TGTGCCAGCAGTATCTCGACAGGGGGCATCTATGGCTACACCTTC. It translates to CASSISTGGIYGYTF.

This chain connects TRBV11-2 to TRBJ2-2, with 11 positions matching TRBD2. There are 16 residues in the CDR3. Trimming cost V 5 bases and J 7 bases; bases outside gene matches: 9. Germline assignment: CDR1 SGHAT and CDR2 FQNNGV. CDR3 residues: CASSTTSGIESGELFF. CDR3 DNA: TGTGCCAGCAGCACGACTAGCGGGATAGAGAGCGGGGAGCTGTTTTTT.